This is a list of T cell receptor beta chains from one sample in a study of radiotherapy plus CTLA-4 blockade in lung cancer. Clones were read by immunoSEQ multiplex PCR, and TCRdb kept only the in-frame ones, dropping some. The sample holds 95,000 to 150,000 clones; more than 80% are singletons and the top ten take more than 6.5%. The sample was peripheral blood, taken from a patient treated with radiotherapy plus ipilimumab. The receptors were gathered from a human donor with non-small cell lung cancer that progressed on radiotherapy plus ipilimumab. Each CDR3 is given with its conserved first and last residue. The order of the fields is clone size, D gene, V gene, J gene, CDR3 DNA, CDR3 protein. The D gene is left open where the match is weak. The size field is filled for only some rows; it gives once, few, many or a size class.

clone size: .
D gene: .
V gene: TRBV5-1
J gene: TRBJ2-7
CDR3 DNA: TGCGCCAGCAGCTTAAACTACGAGCAGTACTTC
CDR3 protein: CASSLNYEQYF

clone size: .
D gene: TRBD2
V gene: TRBV4-1
J gene: TRBJ2-7
CDR3 DNA: TGCGCCAGCAGCCATTTCCTAGTCAAAGGGAGCGGGACCTCCTACGAGCAGTACTTC
CDR3 protein: CASSHFLVKGSGTSYEQYF

clone size: .
D gene: .
V gene: TRBV7-2
J gene: TRBJ2-6
CDR3 DNA: TGTGCCAGCAGCTTAGGTTTCTCTGGGGCCAACGTCCTGACTTTC
CDR3 protein: CASSLGFSGANVLTF

clone size: once
D gene: .
V gene: TRBV23-1
J gene: TRBJ2-1
CDR3 DNA: TGCGCCAGCAGCCAGGCCGGGACGAGGACAGACAATGAGCAGTTCTTC
CDR3 protein: CASSQAGTRTDNEQFF

clone size: .
D gene: TRBD1
V gene: TRBV14
J gene: TRBJ1-2
CDR3 DNA: TGTGCCAGCAGCCTTCTCGGGACAGGGCGTTCTGGCTACACCTTC
CDR3 protein: CASSLLGTGRSGYTF

clone size: .
D gene: TRBD1
V gene: TRBV5-6
J gene: TRBJ1-2
CDR3 DNA: TGTGCCAGCAGCCGACCGGACAGGGGGGTCAGCTACACCTTC
CDR3 protein: CASSRPDRGVSYTF

clone size: .
D gene: .
V gene: TRBV11-2
J gene: TRBJ2-7
CDR3 DNA: TGTGCCAGCAGCTTAGGCGGCCACGAGCAGTACTTC
CDR3 protein: CASSLGGHEQYF

clone size: once
D gene: .
V gene: TRBV28
J gene: TRBJ2-2
CDR3 DNA: TGTGCCAGCAGTTACACCGGGGAGCTGTTTTTT
CDR3 protein: CASSYTGELFF

clone size: .
D gene: TRBD2
V gene: TRBV19
J gene: TRBJ2-2
CDR3 DNA: TGTGCCAGTTGTGGGAGGGCTAGTACCGGGGAGCTGTTTTTT
CDR3 protein: CASCGRASTGELFF

clone size: .
D gene: .
V gene: TRBV4-2
J gene: TRBJ1-1
CDR3 DNA: TGTGCCAGCAGCCCCGCGGGGGCGGCCCGGGACACTGAAGCTTTCTTT
CDR3 protein: CASSPAGAARDTEAFF

clone size: .
D gene: .
V gene: TRBV6-1
J gene: TRBJ1-3
CDR3 DNA: TGTGCCGGCCAACAGGGCTCTGGAAACACCATATATTTT
CDR3 protein: CAGQQGSGNTIYF

clone size: .
D gene: TRBD1
V gene: TRBV13
J gene: TRBJ2-7
CDR3 DNA: TGTGCCAGCAGAGACAGGAACAGGGGACAGCTCGAGCAGTACTTC
CDR3 protein: CASRDRNRGQLEQYF

clone size: .
D gene: .
V gene: TRBV30
J gene: TRBJ2-3
CDR3 DNA: TGTGCCTGGAGTCCTGGAGTAGATACGCAGTATTTT
CDR3 protein: CAWSPGVDTQYF

clone size: .
D gene: .
V gene: TRBV18
J gene: TRBJ1-2
CDR3 DNA: TGTGCCAGCTCACTGAGCCTTAATGGGCCTACTTCTAATTATGGCTACACCTTC
CDR3 protein: CASSLSLNGPTSNYGYTF

clone size: .
D gene: .
V gene: TRBV6-5
J gene: TRBJ2-1
CDR3 DNA: TGTGCCAGCAGTATAGGAGTGTATGAGCAGTTCTTC
CDR3 protein: CASSIGVYEQFF

clone size: .
D gene: .
V gene: TRBV30
J gene: TRBJ2-4
CDR3 DNA: TGTGCCTGGAGTGTACAGGAGAAACGAAACATTCAGTACTTC
CDR3 protein: CAWSVQEKRNIQYF

clone size: .
D gene: .
V gene: TRBV7-2
J gene: TRBJ2-5
CDR3 DNA: TGTGCCAGCAGCTTTGTGGAGACCCAGTACTTC
CDR3 protein: CASSFVETQYF

clone size: few
D gene: TRBD1
V gene: TRBV5-4
J gene: TRBJ2-3
CDR3 DNA: TGTGCCAGCAGCTTCTCTGGGACAGGGATCACAGATACGCAGTATTTT
CDR3 protein: CASSFSGTGITDTQYF

clone size: .
D gene: .
V gene: TRBV6-1
J gene: TRBJ1-2
CDR3 DNA: TGTGCCAGCAGTGAATTGGTAGGTGGAAGTGTCTACACCTTC
CDR3 protein: CASSELVGGSVYTF

clone size: .
D gene: TRBD1
V gene: TRBV18
J gene: TRBJ1-1
CDR3 DNA: TGTGCCAGCTCACTAGGACAGGGTGGCACTGAAGCTTTCTTT
CDR3 protein: CASSLGQGGTEAFF

clone size: .
D gene: TRBD1
V gene: TRBV5-1
J gene: TRBJ2-6
CDR3 DNA: TGCGCCAGCAGCTTGTTCGGACAGGGGGGCTCTGGGGCCAACGTCCTGACTTTC
CDR3 protein: CASSLFGQGGSGANVLTF

clone size: .
D gene: TRBD1
V gene: TRBV6-1
J gene: TRBJ1-5
CDR3 DNA: TGTGCCAGCAGTGAAGGGACAGGGGTGCGGCAGCCCCAGCATTTT
CDR3 protein: CASSEGTGVRQPQHF

clone size: .
D gene: .
V gene: TRBV11-2
J gene: TRBJ2-1
CDR3 DNA: TGTGCCAGCAGCCAAACAGCCAATGAGCAGTTCTTC
CDR3 protein: CASSQTANEQFF

clone size: .
D gene: TRBD2
V gene: TRBV29-1
J gene: TRBJ2-3
CDR3 DNA: TGCAGCGTTGAAGGGGCGCCAGCGGGAGGCACAGATACGCAGTATTTT
CDR3 protein: CSVEGAPAGGTDTQYF

clone size: .
D gene: TRBD1
V gene: TRBV5-4
J gene: TRBJ1-4
CDR3 DNA: TGTGCCAGCAGCCGCGAGGGACAGGCAAATGAAAAACTGTTTTTT
CDR3 protein: CASSREGQANEKLFF

clone size: .
D gene: TRBD2
V gene: TRBV5-1
J gene: TRBJ2-1
CDR3 DNA: TGCGCCAGCAGCTCGGGACTAGCGGAGGTCGGGCCTGGTAGGGAGCAGTTCTTC
CDR3 protein: CASSSGLAEVGPGREQFF

clone size: .
D gene: .
V gene: TRBV7-2
J gene: TRBJ1-1
CDR3 DNA: TGTGCCAGCAGCTCCCAGACAGGTATCACTGAAGCTTTCTTT
CDR3 protein: CASSSQTGITEAFF

clone size: .
D gene: .
V gene: TRBV29-1
J gene: TRBJ2-3
CDR3 DNA: TGCAGCGTTTCAAATGAGGCAGGGAGCACAGATACGCAGTATTTT
CDR3 protein: CSVSNEAGSTDTQYF

clone size: .
D gene: .
V gene: TRBV9
J gene: TRBJ1-5
CDR3 DNA: TGTGCCAGCAGTGCCACAGGGAATAGCAATCAGCCCCAGCATTTT
CDR3 protein: CASSATGNSNQPQHF

clone size: .
D gene: TRBD2
V gene: TRBV2
J gene: TRBJ2-3
CDR3 DNA: TGTGCCAGCAGTGAACGTGCGGGAGGGCGTGGAGATACGCAGTATTTT
CDR3 protein: CASSERAGGRGDTQYF

clone size: .
D gene: .
V gene: TRBV9
J gene: TRBJ2-3
CDR3 DNA: TGTGCCAGCAGCGTAATGGGGGAGAGGGCAGATACGCAGTATTTT
CDR3 protein: CASSVMGERADTQYF

clone size: once
D gene: TRBD1
V gene: TRBV29-1
J gene: TRBJ2-7
CDR3 DNA: TGCTCCGCCGGGACAGGGCTTTACGAGCAGTACTTC
CDR3 protein: CSAGTGLYEQYF

clone size: .
D gene: .
V gene: TRBV6-5
J gene: TRBJ1-2
CDR3 DNA: TGTGCCAACAGTTACCAGGCCCAAAGCGGTGGCTACACCTTC
CDR3 protein: CANSYQAQSGGYTF

clone size: .
D gene: .
V gene: TRBV27
J gene: TRBJ2-3
CDR3 DNA: TGTGCCAGCAGTTTATATCGGGAGACAGATACGCAGTATTTT
CDR3 protein: CASSLYRETDTQYF

clone size: .
D gene: .
V gene: TRBV9
J gene: TRBJ1-1
CDR3 DNA: TGTGCCAGCAGCGCCTACCTCACCCAGAGCACTGAAGTTTTCTTT
CDR3 protein: CASSAYLTQSTEVFF